The rows below give T cell receptor beta chains drawn from one sample of a study of T cell repertoires in aging, cancer and after chemotherapy. MiXCR was run by TCRdb on the multiplex PCR reads, yielding one entry per CDR3 protein. This repertoire shows 10,000 to 15,000 distinct CDR3 sequences, about 40% found once; its top ten account for under 8%. The sample was blood. Source of these receptors: a human donor in good health. The donor label of this sample is uncertain. Both conserved end residues are trimmed from each CDR3. Clone size is shown for a subset of rows, as once, few, many or a class of expanded clone.

V gene,clone size,CDR3 protein
TRBV5-4,NA,ASSLGQLNEKLF
TRBV11-3,medium-sized,ASSQRDRSSGNTIY
TRBV10-3,NA,ATRIRAEAF
TRBV18,few,ASSPGTQTYEQY
TRBV6-5,NA,ASSYYTGEETQY
TRBV6-5,medium-sized,ASKTGGKTGELF
TRBV6-1,few,ASSEFAGGSSPLH
TRBV6-4,few,ASNKRDSTDTQY
TRBV12-3/TRBV12-4,few,ASRTGGRVGYYEQY
TRBV19,NA,ASSLRERSPLH